The rows below give T cell receptor beta chains drawn from one sample of a study of cytomegalovirus exposure and HLA in healthy donors. Sequencing was performed with immunoSEQ multiplex PCR; in TCRdb, only in-frame clones are kept and a portion is missing. The sample consists of 100,000 to 150,000 clones, under 80% of them appearing once. Source material: PBMCs. All receptors derive from a man in his 60s in good health and CMV-seropositive. The CDR3 runs from the conserved cysteine through the conserved F or W. Part of the rows lack a size; the others show once, few, many or a class for expanded clones.

v_call	j_call	clone_size	cdr3_aa
TRBV2	TRBJ2-7	.	CASRTGGLAYEQYF
TRBV27	TRBJ1-6	few	CASSSGQGFYNSPLHF
TRBV9	TRBJ1-6	once	CASSVSGVSTHSPLHF
TRBV5-1	TRBJ2-3	.	CASSWSGRSTDTQYF
TRBV5-5	.	once	CASSLAGGPGYEQYF
TRBV5-4	TRBJ2-7	.	CASSPDRGRGEQYF
TRBV7-2	TRBJ2-1	.	CASSLGGGYNEQFF
TRBV28	TRBJ2-5	.	CASSLRGKETQYF
TRBV11-3	TRBJ1-1	.	CASRDGTGDGTEAFF
TRBV10-3	TRBJ2-3	.	CAISAGYTDTQYF
TRBV2	TRBJ1-5	few	CASSEGTGHRVQHF
TRBV5-1	TRBJ1-4	.	CASSSGGTATATNEKLFF
TRBV9	TRBJ2-7	.	CASGDYEQYF
TRBV5-4	TRBJ2-7	.	CASSLSGTNSYEQYF
TRBV7-6	TRBJ1-5	once	CASSPGGAEQPQHF
TRBV19	TRBJ2-5	few	CASSIAGGETQYF
TRBV18	TRBJ2-5	.	CASSPGDRGKEQYF
TRBV5-1	TRBJ1-2	.	CASSLATASGYTF
TRBV27	TRBJ2-5	.	CASSSWTGRQETQYF
TRBV7-6	TRBJ1-2	once	CASTPLNIANYGYTF
TRBV2	TRBJ2-7	few	CASSLAEISYEQYF
TRBV28	TRBJ1-2	.	CASSPRQGAHGNYGYTF
TRBV28	TRBJ2-7	once	CASSLISGRIDEQYF
TRBV29-1	TRBJ2-1	.	CSALAGTPRIYNEQFF
TRBV7-9	TRBJ2-3	.	CASSVAGGADTQYF
TRBV6-5	TRBJ1-5	once	CASSSAQGARNQPQHF
TRBV10-1	TRBJ1-1	.	CASGQGGGEAFF
TRBV7-3	TRBJ2-3	.	CASSLVAGDAHNIADTQYF
TRBV16	TRBJ1-2	.	CASSHEQNYGYTF
TRBV28	TRBJ1-1	.	CASTTQVGTEAFF
TRBV5-1	TRBJ2-4	.	CASSFLLAGGAKNIQYF
TRBV30	TRBJ1-1	.	CAWSVPRVLNTEAFF
TRBV2	TRBJ1-2	.	CASSEADRRMSGYTF
TRBV2	TRBJ2-1	.	CASRGQGFYNEQFF
TRBV4-2	TRBJ1-4	.	CASSQDQQVLEKLFF
TRBV18	TRBJ1-1	.	CASSLLKNTEAFF
TRBV28	TRBJ2-7	.	CASSHRRDREKNEQYF
TRBV6-6	TRBJ1-2	once	CASSYSWTGGVDGYTF
TRBV6-5	TRBJ1-6	.	CASSSGGANSPLHF
TRBV11-2	TRBJ2-7	.	CASSLGSGGSYEQYF
TRBV10-3	TRBJ2-1	.	CAMARESGLNEQFF
TRBV28	TRBJ1-3	.	CASSSLQGRDTIYF
TRBV7-3	TRBJ1-2	.	CASSAGAGADYGYTF
TRBV6-6	TRBJ2-5	.	CASSYVSRGSETQYF
TRBV7-3	TRBJ2-7	.	CASSTDRGGEQYF
TRBV11-3	TRBJ2-1	.	CASSYRGNEQFF
TRBV5-1	TRBJ2-1	few	CASSLSGLAGDEQFF
TRBV18	TRBJ1-1	.	CASSPQWATGTEAFF